This TCR beta chain appears in the sequencing data of a study of blood T cell repertoires in COVID-19. Study-level information: Samples of COVID-19 (acute and convalescent) were obtained from the United States, Italy and Spain. PBMCs, B-cell-depleted T cells, or T cells were the source of the cDNA or gDNA that made up the material.

As originally analysed: Reference gene primer amplification in the assay estimated nucleated cell counts. Libraries were prepared by immunoSEQ multiplex PCR; TCRdb keeps only in-frame clonotypes and omits some of them. V, J and clone size are taken as reported in that table, and D and trimming were inferred from the DNA itself. The sample contains tens of thousands of clones, 75% to 95% of which appear only once. The CDR3 runs to 15 residues. Germline CDR1 reads LGHDT; CDR2 reads YNNKEL (reference sequence). V lost 5 bases, J lost 4 bases, and 6 bases stayed unmatched. The source is a woman in her 70s with active COVID-19. The chain has TRBV3-1 (or the pseudogene TRBV3-2) and TRBJ2-2; 8 nucleotides align to TRBD1. The sequenced sample consisted of peripheral blood. DNA for the CDR3: TGTGCCAGCAGCAGACGGACAGGGACCACCGGGGAGCTGTTTTTT. Protein sequence: CASSRRTGTTGELFF.